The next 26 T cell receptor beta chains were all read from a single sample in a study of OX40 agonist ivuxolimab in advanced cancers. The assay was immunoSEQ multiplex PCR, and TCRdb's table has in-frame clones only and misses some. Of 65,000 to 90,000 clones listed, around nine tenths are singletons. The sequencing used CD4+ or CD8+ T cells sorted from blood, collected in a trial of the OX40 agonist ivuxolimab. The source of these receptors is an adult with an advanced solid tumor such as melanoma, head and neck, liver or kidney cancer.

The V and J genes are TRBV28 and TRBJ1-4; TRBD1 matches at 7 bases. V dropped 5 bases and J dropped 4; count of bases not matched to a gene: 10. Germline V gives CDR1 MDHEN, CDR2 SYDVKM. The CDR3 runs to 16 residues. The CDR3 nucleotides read TGTGCCAGCAGTCCCGGGCCGGGACAGCATAATGAAAAACTGTTTTTT. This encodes CASSPGPGQHNEKLFF.

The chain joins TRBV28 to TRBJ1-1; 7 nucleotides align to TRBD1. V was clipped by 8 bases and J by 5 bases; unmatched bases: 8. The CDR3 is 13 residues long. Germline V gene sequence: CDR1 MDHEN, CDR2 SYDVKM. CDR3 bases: TGTGCCAGCTGTCGCAGGGGGGCTACTGAAGCTTTCTTT. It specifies CASCRRGATEAFF.

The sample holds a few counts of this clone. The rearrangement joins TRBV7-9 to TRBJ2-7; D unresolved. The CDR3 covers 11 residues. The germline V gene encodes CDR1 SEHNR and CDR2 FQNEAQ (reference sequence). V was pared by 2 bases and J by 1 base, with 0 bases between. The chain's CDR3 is CASSLSYEQYF. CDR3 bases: TGTGCCAGCAGCTTATCCTACGAGCAGTACTTC. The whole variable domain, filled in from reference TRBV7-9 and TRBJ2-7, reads DTGVSQNPRHKITKRGQNVTFRCDPISEHNRLYWYRQTLGQGPEFLTYFQNEAQLEKSRLLSDRFSAERPKGSFSTLEIQRTEQGDSAMYLCASSLSYEQYFGPGTRLTVT.

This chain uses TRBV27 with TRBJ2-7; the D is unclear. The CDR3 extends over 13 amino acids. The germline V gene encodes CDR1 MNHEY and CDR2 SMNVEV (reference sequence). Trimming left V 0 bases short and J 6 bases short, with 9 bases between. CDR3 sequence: CASSLSPVAEQYF. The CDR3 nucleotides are TGTGCCAGCAGTTTATCCCCGGTCGCCGAGCAGTACTTC.

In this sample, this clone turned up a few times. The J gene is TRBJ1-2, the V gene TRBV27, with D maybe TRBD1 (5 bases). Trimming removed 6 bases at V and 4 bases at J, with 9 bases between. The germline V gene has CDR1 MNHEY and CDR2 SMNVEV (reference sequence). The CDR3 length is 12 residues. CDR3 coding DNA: TGTGCCAGCAGCCAGGGACCCTATGGCTACACCTTC. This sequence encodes CASSQGPYGYTF.

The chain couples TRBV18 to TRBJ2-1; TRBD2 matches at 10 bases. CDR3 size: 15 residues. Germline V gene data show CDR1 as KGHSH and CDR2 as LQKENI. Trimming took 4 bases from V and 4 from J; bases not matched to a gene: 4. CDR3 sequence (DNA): TGTGCCAGCTCACGACCGGGACTAGCGTACAATGAGCAGTTCTTC. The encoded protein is CASSRPGLAYNEQFF.

CDR3 loop: CASSVEGRGRTMLAKNIQYF. CDR3 coding DNA: TGTGCCAGCAGCGTAGAGGGCAGGGGCCGGACTATGCTAGCCAAAAACATTCAGTACTTC. This rearrangement joins TRBV9 to TRBJ2-4; D may be TRBD1 or TRBD2 (6 bases each). Germline loops: CDR1 SGDLS, CDR2 YYNGEE. V gave up 0 bases and J gave up 0 bases, with 22 bases separating them. The CDR3 is 20 residues long.

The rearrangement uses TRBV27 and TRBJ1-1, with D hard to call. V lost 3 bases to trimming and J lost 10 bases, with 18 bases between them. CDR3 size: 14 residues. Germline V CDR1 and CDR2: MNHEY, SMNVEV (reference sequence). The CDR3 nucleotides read TGTGCCAGCAGTTTGCGGTTGGCAGAGGCCTCAGCTTTCTTT. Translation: CASSLRLAEASAFF.

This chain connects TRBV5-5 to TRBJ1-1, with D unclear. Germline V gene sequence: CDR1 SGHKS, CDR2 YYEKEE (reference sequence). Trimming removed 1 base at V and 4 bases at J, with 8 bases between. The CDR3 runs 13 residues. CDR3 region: CASSLLSTTEAFF. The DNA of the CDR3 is TGTGCCAGCAGCTTGCTCAGTACCACTGAAGCTTTCTTT. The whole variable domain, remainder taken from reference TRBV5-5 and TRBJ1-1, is DAGVTQSPTHLIKTRGQQVTLRCSPISGHKSVSWYQQVLGQGPQFIFQYYEKEERGRGNFPDRFSARQFPNYSSELNVNALLLGDSALYLCASSLLSTTEAFFGQGTRLTVV.

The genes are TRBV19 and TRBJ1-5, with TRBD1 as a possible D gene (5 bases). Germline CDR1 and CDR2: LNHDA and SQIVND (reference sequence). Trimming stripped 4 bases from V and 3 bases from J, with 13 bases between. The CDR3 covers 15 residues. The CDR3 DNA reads TGTGCCAGTAGTACCCAAACAGGCTACAATCAGCCCCAGCATTTT. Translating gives CASSTQTGYNQPQHF.

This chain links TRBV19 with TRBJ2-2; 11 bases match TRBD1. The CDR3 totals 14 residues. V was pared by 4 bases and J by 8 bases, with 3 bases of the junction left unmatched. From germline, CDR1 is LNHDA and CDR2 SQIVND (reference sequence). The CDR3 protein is CASSTGTGGGELFF. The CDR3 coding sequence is TGTGCCAGTAGTACCGGGACAGGGGGAGGGGAGCTGTTTTTT.

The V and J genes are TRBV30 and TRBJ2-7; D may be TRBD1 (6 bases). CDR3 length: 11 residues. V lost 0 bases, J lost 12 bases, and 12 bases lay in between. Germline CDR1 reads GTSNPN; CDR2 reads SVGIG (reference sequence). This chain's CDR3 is CAWSVGGDLYF. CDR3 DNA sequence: TGTGCCTGGAGTGTTGGGGGCGATCTGTACTTC.

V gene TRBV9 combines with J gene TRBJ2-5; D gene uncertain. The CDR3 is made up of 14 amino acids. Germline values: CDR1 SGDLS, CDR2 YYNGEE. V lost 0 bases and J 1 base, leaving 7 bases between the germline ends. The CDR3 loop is CASSVGAAQETQYF. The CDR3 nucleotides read TGTGCCAGCAGCGTAGGAGCAGCCCAAGAGACCCAGTACTTC.

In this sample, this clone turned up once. This chain's CDR3 is CASSIDPLDRWNTEAFF. The DNA of the CDR3 is TGTGCCAGTAGTATAGATCCCCTGGACAGGTGGAACACTGAAGCTTTCTTT. The V and J genes are TRBV19 and TRBJ1-1, with 7 bases matching TRBD1. Germline-derived CDR1 and CDR2 are LNHDA and SQIVND (reference sequence). V shed 0 bases and J 1 base; nucleotides not matched to a gene: 8. There are 17 residues in the CDR3.

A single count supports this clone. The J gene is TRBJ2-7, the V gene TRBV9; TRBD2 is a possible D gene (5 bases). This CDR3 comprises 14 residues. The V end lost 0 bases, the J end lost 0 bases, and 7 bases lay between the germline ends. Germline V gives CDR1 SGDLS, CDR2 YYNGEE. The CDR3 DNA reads TGTGCCAGCAGCGTAGGAGGGAACTCCTACGAGCAGTACTTC. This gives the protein CASSVGGNSYEQYF.

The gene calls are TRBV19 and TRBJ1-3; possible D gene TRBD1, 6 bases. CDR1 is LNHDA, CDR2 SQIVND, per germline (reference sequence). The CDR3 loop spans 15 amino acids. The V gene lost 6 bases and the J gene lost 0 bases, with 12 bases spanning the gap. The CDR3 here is CASRTGPFSGNTIYF. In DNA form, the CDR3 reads TGTGCCAGTAGGACAGGACCCTTCTCTGGAAACACCATATATTTT. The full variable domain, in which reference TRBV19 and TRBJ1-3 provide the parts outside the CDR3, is DGGITQSPKYLFRKEGQNVTLSCEQNLNHDAMYWYRQDPGQGLRLIYYSQIVNDFQKGDIAEGYSVSREKKESFPLTVTSAQKNPTAFYLCASRTGPFSGNTIYFGEGSWLTVV.

The chain's CDR3 is CASSRLGSSDTQYF. CDR3 nucleotide sequence: TGCGCCAGCAGCCGACTCGGGAGTTCAGATACGCAGTATTTT. The chain has TRBV4-3 and TRBJ2-3, with D possibly being TRBD2 (6 bases). CDR3 length: 14 amino acids. The germline V gene encodes CDR1 LGHNA and CDR2 YSLEER. V lost 4 bases and J lost 4, with 12 bases in between.

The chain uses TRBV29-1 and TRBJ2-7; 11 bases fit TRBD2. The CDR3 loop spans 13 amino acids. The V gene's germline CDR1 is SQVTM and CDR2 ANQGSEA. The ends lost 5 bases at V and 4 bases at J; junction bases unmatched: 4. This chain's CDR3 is CSVLLAGVYEQYF. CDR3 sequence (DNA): TGCAGCGTTTTACTAGCGGGAGTGTACGAGCAGTACTTC.

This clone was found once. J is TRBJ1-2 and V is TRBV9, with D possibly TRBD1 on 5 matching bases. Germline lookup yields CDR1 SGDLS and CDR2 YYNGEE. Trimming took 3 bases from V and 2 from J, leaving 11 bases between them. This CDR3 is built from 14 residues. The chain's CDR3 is CASSDRDSNYGYTF. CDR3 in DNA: TGTGCCAGCAGCGACCGGGACTCAAACTATGGCTACACCTTC.

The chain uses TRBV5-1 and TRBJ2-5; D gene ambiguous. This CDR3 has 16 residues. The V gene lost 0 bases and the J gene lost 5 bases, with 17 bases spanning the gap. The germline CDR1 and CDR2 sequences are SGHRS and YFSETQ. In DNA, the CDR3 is TGCGCCAGCAGCTTGGGTGTTCTGGGGATGGTGGAGACCCAGTACTTC. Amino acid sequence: CASSLGVLGMVETQYF.

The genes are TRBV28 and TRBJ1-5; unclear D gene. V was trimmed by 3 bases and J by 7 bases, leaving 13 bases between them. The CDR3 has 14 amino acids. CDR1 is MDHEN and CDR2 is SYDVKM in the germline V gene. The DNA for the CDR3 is TGTGCCAGCAGTTTTAGGGCCAATCGACAGCCCCAGCATTTT. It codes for CASSFRANRQPQHF.

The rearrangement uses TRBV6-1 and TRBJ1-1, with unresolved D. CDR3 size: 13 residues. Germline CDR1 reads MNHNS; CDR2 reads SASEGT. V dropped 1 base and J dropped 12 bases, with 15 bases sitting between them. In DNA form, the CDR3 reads TGTGCCAGCAGTGAAGGGATGGGCCACTCAACTTTCTTT. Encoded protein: CASSEGMGHSTFF.

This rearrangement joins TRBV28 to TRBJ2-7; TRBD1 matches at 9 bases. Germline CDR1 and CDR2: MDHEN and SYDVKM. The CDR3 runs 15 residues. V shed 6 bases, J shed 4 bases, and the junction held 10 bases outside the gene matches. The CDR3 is CASRTSPGQGYEQYF. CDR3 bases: TGTGCCAGCAGAACCAGCCCGGGACAGGGATACGAGCAGTACTTC.

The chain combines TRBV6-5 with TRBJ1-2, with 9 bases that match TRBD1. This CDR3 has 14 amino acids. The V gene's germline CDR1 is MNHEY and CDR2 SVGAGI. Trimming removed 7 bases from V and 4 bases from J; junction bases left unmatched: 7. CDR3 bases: TGTGCCAGCACCCAGGGACAGGGTATCTATGGCTACACCTTC. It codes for CASTQGQGIYGYTF.

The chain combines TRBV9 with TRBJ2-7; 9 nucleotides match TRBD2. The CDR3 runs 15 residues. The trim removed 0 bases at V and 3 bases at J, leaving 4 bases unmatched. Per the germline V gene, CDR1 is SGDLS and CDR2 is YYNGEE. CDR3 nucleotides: TGTGCCAGCAGCGTAGGCCCTAGCGGGATCTACGAGCAGTACTTC. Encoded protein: CASSVGPSGIYEQYF. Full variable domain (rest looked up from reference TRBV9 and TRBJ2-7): DSGVTQTPKHLITATGQRVTLRCSPRSGDLSVYWYQQSLDQGLQFLIQYYNGEERAKGNILERFSAQQFPDLHSELNLSSLELGDSALYFCASSVGPSGIYEQYFGPGTRLTVT.

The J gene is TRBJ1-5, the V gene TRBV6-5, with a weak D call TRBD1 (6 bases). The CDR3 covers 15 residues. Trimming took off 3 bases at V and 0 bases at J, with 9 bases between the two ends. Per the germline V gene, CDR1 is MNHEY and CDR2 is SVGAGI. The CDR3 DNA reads TGTGCCAGCAGTTATGGGGGGGCTAGCAATCAGCCCCAGCATTTT. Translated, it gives CASSYGGASNQPQHF.